This T cell receptor beta chain emerged from a study of blood T cell repertoires in COVID-19. V lost 4 bases, J lost 0 bases, and 13 bases lay in between. This CDR3 comprises 15 residues. Germline V gene lookup returns CDR1 SGDLS and CDR2 YYNGEE. Only in-frame clones appear in the TCRdb table, and some are missing; sequencing was by immunoSEQ multiplex PCR. Of approximately 120,000 clones listed, roughly 74% were seen once; the top ten hold over 4.5%. Sequencing was performed on peripheral blood. The J gene is TRBJ1-2, the V gene TRBV9, with a possible D match to TRBD1 (6 bases). This TCR was recovered from a man in his sixties with acute or convalescent COVID-19. CDR3 region: CASSTTGFSNYGYTF. DNA for the CDR3: TGTGCCAGCAGCACCACAGGGTTCTCTAACTATGGCTACACCTTC.